This TCR beta chain is from a study of T cell changes during pregnancy in multiple sclerosis. Sequencing used immunoSEQ multiplex PCR; TCRdb keeps in-frame clones, though not all of them. Of approximately 50,000 clones detected, approximately 90% appear once; the ten largest clones hold 0.35% to 0.45%. Looked up from germline, CDR1 is SGDLS and CDR2 is YYNGEE. The ends were cut back, 0 bases at V and 5 bases at J, with 12 bases in the middle. The CDR3 length is 15 residues. The genes are TRBV9 and TRBJ2-1, with a tentative D call TRBD2 (6 bases). This TCR derives from a female donor with multiple sclerosis, enrolled in a pregnancy study. The sample in question was CD4+ T cells from peripheral blood mononuclear cells, obtained after pregnancy. For the CDR3, the DNA is TGTGCCAGCAGCGTAGGGAGGGCCGCCGACAATGAGCAGTTCTTC. It yields the protein CASSVGRAADNEQFF. Supplemented by reference TRBV9 and TRBJ2-1, the full variable domain reads DSGVTQTPKHLITATGQRVTLRCSPRSGDLSVYWYQQSLDQGLQFLIQYYNGEERAKGNILERFSAQQFPDLHSELNLSSLELGDSALYFCASSVGRAADNEQFFGPGTRLTVL.